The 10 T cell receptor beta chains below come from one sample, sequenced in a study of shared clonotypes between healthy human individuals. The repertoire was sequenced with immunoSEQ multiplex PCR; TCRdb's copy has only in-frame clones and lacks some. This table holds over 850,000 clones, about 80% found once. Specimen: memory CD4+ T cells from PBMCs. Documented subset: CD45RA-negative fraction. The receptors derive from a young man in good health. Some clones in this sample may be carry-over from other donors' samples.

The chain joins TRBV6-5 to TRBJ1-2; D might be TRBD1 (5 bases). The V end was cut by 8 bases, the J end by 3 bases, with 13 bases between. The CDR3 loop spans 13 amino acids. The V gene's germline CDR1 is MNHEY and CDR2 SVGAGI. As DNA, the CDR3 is TGTGCCAGCCCCGGTCAGGGACACTATGGCTACACCTTC. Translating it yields CASPGQGHYGYTF.

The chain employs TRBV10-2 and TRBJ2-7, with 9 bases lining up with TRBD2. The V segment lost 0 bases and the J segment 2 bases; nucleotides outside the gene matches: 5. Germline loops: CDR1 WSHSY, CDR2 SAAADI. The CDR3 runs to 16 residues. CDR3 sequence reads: CASSESSGRSAYEQYF. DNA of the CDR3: TGCGCCAGCAGTGAGTCGAGCGGGAGGTCCGCCTACGAGCAGTACTTC.

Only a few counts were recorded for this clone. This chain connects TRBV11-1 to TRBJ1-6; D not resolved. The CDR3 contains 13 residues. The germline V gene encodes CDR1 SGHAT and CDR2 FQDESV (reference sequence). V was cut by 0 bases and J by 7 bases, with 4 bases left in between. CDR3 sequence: CASSLAQNSPLHF. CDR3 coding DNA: TGTGCCAGCAGCTTAGCGCAGAATTCACCCCTCCACTTT.

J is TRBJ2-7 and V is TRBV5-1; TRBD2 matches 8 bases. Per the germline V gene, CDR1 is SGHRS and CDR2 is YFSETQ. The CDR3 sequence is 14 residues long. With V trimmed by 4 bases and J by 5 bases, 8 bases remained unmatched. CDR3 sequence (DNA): TGCGCCAGCAGCCTGTCGGGAGGGCCAAACGAGCAGTACTTC. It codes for CASSLSGGPNEQYF.

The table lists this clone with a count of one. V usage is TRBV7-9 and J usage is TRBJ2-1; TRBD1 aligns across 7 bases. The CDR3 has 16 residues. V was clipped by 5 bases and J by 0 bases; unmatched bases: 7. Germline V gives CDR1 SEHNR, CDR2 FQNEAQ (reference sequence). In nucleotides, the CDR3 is TGTGCCAGCAGCCTCCAGACAGGGCGCTCCTACAATGAGCAGTTCTTC. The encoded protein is CASSLQTGRSYNEQFF. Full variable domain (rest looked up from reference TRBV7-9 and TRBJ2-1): DTGVSQNPRHKITKRGQNVTFRCDPISEHNRLYWYRQTLGQGPEFLTYFQNEAQLEKSRLLSDRFSAERPKGSFSTLEIQRTEQGDSAMYLCASSLQTGRSYNEQFFGPGTRLTVL.

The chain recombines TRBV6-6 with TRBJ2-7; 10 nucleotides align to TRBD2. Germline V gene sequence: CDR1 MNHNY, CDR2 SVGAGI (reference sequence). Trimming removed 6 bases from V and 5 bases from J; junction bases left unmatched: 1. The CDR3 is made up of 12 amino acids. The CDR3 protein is CASRAGGNEQYF. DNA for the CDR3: TGTGCCAGCAGAGCGGGAGGGAACGAGCAGTACTTC.

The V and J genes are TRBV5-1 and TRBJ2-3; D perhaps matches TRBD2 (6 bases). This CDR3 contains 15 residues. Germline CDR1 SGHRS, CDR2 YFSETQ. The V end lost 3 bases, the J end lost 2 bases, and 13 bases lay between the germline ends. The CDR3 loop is CASSSVLAATDTQYF. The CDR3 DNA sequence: TGCGCCAGCAGCTCCGTCTTAGCGGCCACAGATACGCAGTATTTT.

This chain's CDR3 is CASSLTEQGWEKLFF. DNA of the CDR3: TGCGCCAGCAGTCTAACTGAGCAGGGGTGGGAAAAACTGTTTTTT. V usage is TRBV4-1 and J usage is TRBJ1-4; D is perhaps TRBD1 (6 bases). Between the trimmed V and J ends, which lost 6 bases and 8 bases, there was a span of 19 bases. This CDR3 spans 15 amino acids. The germline V gene has CDR1 MGHRA and CDR2 YSYEKL.

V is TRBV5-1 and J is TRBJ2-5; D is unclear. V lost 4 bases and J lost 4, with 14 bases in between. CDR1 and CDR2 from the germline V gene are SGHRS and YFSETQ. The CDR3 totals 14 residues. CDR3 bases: TGCGCCAGCAGCCATCCCCCACGGTCAGAGACCCAGTACTTC. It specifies CASSHPPRSETQYF. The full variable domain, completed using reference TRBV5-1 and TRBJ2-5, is KAGVTQTPRYLIKTRGQQVTLSCSPISGHRSVSWYQQTPGQGLQFLFEYFSETQRNKGNFPGRFSGRQFSNSRSEMNVSTLELGDSALYLCASSHPPRSETQYFGPGTRLLVL.

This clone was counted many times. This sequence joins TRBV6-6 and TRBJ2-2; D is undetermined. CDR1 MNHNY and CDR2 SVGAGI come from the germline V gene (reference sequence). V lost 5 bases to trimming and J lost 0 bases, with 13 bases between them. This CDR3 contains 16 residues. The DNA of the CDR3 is TGTGCCAGCAGTATGAGCTTGGGCGCGAACACCGGGGAGCTGTTTTTT. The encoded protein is CASSMSLGANTGELFF.